The 23 T cell receptor beta chains listed next were all sequenced from one sample in a study of T cell responses to AZD1222 COVID-19 vaccine. Sequencing used immunoSEQ multiplex PCR; TCRdb keeps in-frame clones, though not all of them. The sample contains 80,000 to 100,000 clones, 70% to 90% of which appear only once. The input for sequencing was peripheral blood, taken on day 0 of AZD1222 vaccination. Receptor source: an adult in good health.

The chain employs TRBV5-1 and TRBJ2-2, with D hard to call. The CDR3 is made up of 13 amino acids. CDR1 is SGHRS, CDR2 YFSETQ, per germline. V was trimmed by 2 bases and J by 11 bases, leaving 13 bases between them. In DNA, the CDR3 is TGCGCCAGCAGCTTACAGTACCCTAGAGAGCTGTTTTTT. As protein: CASSLQYPRELFF. The variable domain in full, completed from reference TRBV5-1 and TRBJ2-2, reads KAGVTQTPRYLIKTRGQQVTLSCSPISGHRSVSWYQQTPGQGLQFLFEYFSETQRNKGNFPGRFSGRQFSNSRSEMNVSTLELGDSALYLCASSLQYPRELFFGEGSRLTVL.

CDR3 DNA: TGTGCCAGCAGCCAAGATGTCAGGGGGCCTAACTATGGCTACACCTTC. Its translation: CASSQDVRGPNYGYTF. V gene TRBV14 combines with J gene TRBJ1-2, with 8 nucleotides matching TRBD1. J lost 0 bases, V lost 0 bases, and 3 bases had no gene match. Germline V CDR1 and CDR2: SGHDN, FVKESK. The CDR3 consists of 16 residues. Full variable domain (rest looked up from reference TRBV14 and TRBJ1-2): EAGVTQFPSHSVIEKGQTVTLRCDPISGHDNLYWYRRVMGKEIKFLLHFVKESKQDESGMPNNRFLAERTGGTYSTLKVQPAELEDSGVYFCASSQDVRGPNYGYTFGSGTRLTVV.

This clone was found once. The chain combines TRBV5-5 with TRBJ1-1; TRBD1 agrees at 9 bases. There are 14 residues in the CDR3. The germline CDR1 and CDR2 sequences are SGHKS and YYEKEE (reference sequence). V trimming: 4 bases; J trimming: 4 bases; junction bases outside the gene matches: 5. The CDR3 DNA is TGTGCCAGCAGCGTCCGACAGGGGGGCACTGAAGCTTTCTTT. This gives the protein CASSVRQGGTEAFF.

The rearrangement links TRBV6-5 to TRBJ1-6, with 7 bases that match TRBD1. Germline CDR1 MNHEY, CDR2 SVGAGI. The CDR3 is made up of 12 amino acids. V shed 6 bases, J shed 10 bases, and the junction held 3 bases outside the gene matches. The CDR3 here is CASRRQGSPLHF. The DNA for the CDR3 is TGTGCCAGCAGACGACAGGGATCACCCCTCCACTTT.

The V call is TRBV29-1, the J call TRBJ1-1; 10 bases are a match to TRBD1. This CDR3 has 14 amino acids. The V and J ends lost 6 bases and 7 bases, in that order; junction bases with no gene match: 11. Germline V gene sequence: CDR1 SQVTM, CDR2 ANQGSEA. CDR3 nucleotides: TGCAGCGTACACCGACAGGGGGCGTTGATTGAAGCTTTCTTT. It yields the protein CSVHRQGALIEAFF. The full variable domain, completed using reference TRBV29-1 and TRBJ1-1, is SAVISQKPSRDICQRGTSLTIQCQVDSQVTMMFWYRQQPGQSLTLIATANQGSEATYESGFVIDKFPISRPNLTFSTLTVSNMSPEDSSIYLCSVHRQGALIEAFFGQGTRLTVV.

The chain couples TRBV6-2 or TRBV6-3 to TRBJ2-3; 13 bases fit TRBD2. The ends lost 5 bases at V and 0 bases at J; junction bases unmatched: 8. Germline V gene data show CDR1 as MNHEY and CDR2 as SVGEGT. The CDR3 length is 18 residues. The CDR3 loop is CASSLLGLAGASTDTQYF. The CDR3 bases are TGTGCCAGCAGTCTCCTCGGACTAGCGGGGGCTAGCACAGATACGCAGTATTTT.

The chain carries TRBV9 and TRBJ1-5; 7 positions agree with TRBD1. This CDR3 region has 14 residues. The junction had 3 bases not matched to a gene; V was cut back by 2 bases and J by 4 bases. The germline V gene encodes CDR1 SGDLS and CDR2 YYNGEE. The CDR3 DNA sequence: TGTGCCAGCAGCGTTGGGACAGTGAATCAGCCCCAGCATTTT. Amino acids: CASSVGTVNQPQHF.

This clone appeared a few times. The chain combines TRBV6-2 or TRBV6-3 with TRBJ2-7; TRBD1 aligns across 11 bases. The CDR3 length is 16 residues. CDR1 is MNHEY, CDR2 SVGEGT, per germline. V lost 1 base and J lost 2; bases outside the gene matches: 4. The CDR3 DNA reads as TGTGCCAGCAGTTACTTACGGACAGGGGGCCCCTACGAGCAGTACTTC. It codes for CASSYLRTGGPYEQYF.

This chain uses TRBV10-3 with TRBJ2-1, with TRBD2 matching 10 bases. V gave up 5 bases and J gave up 4 bases; unmatched junction bases: 8. Germline V lookup: CDR1 ENHRY, CDR2 SYGVKD. CDR3 size: 16 residues. The CDR3 bases are TGTGCCATCAGTCCGAGCGGGGGGGCCTCATACAATGAGCAGTTCTTC. It encodes CAISPSGGASYNEQFF.

In this sample, this clone turned up once. The CDR3 nucleotides are TGTGCCAGCAGTTCCATTAGCGGGGGAGAGCAGTTCTTC. Translating it yields CASSSISGGEQFF. The chain recombines TRBV6-2 or TRBV6-3 with TRBJ2-1; TRBD2 matches 9 bases. Germline V gives CDR1 MNHEY, CDR2 SVGEGT. V was clipped by 4 bases and J by 10 bases; unmatched bases: 5. This CDR3 has 13 residues.

The V call is TRBV10-2, the J call TRBJ1-1; D remains ambiguous. Trimming cost V 2 bases and J 1 base, with 8 bases left between them. The CDR3 has 14 amino acids. The germline V gene has CDR1 WSHSY and CDR2 SAAADI. As DNA, the CDR3 is TGCGCCAGCAGTGAGAATAGGCAGAACACTGAAGCTTTCTTT. It translates to CASSENRQNTEAFF.

V and J are TRBV19 and TRBJ2-7; D assignment may be TRBD1 or TRBD2 (5 bases each). CDR3 length: 13 residues. Germline values: CDR1 LNHDA, CDR2 SQIVND (reference sequence). V shed 4 bases and J shed 2 bases, with 9 bases lying between them. The CDR3: CASSSRGAYEQYF. In DNA form, the CDR3 reads TGTGCCAGTAGTAGCCGAGGGGCCTACGAGCAGTACTTC.

V is TRBV19 and J is TRBJ1-2; a possible D gene is TRBD1 (5 bases). The ends were cut back, 4 bases at V and 2 bases at J, with 11 bases in the middle. The CDR3 sequence is 14 residues long. CDR1 and CDR2 (germline): LNHDA, SQIVND (reference sequence). CDR3 coding DNA: TGTGCCAGTAGTACGACAGCCTCGAACTATGGCTACACCTTC. Translation gives CASSTTASNYGYTF.

CDR3 DNA: TGTGCCAGCAGCCAGGAGGCAGCCTCTGGAAACACCATATATTTT. Encoded protein: CASSQEAASGNTIYF. The gene calls are TRBV7-2 and TRBJ1-3; D unresolved. Trimming left V 5 bases short and J 0 bases short, with 11 bases between. Germline CDR1 is SGHTA and CDR2 is FQGNSA. The CDR3 spans 15 residues.

This chain joins TRBV7-2 and TRBJ1-2; D remains ambiguous. The CDR3 is 13 residues long. Per the germline V gene, CDR1 is SGHTA and CDR2 is FQGNSA. Trimming left V 5 bases short and J 6 bases short, with 13 bases between. CDR3 region: CASSLGRRNGYTF. The CDR3 DNA is TGTGCCAGCAGCCTCGGACGGAGGAATGGCTACACCTTC.

This chain joins TRBV3-1 (or the pseudogene TRBV3-2) and TRBJ2-2; the D call may be TRBD1 or TRBD2 (5 bases each). V was pared by 3 bases and J by 7 bases, with 9 bases between. CDR1 is LGHDT and CDR2 is YNNKEL in the germline V gene (reference sequence). The CDR3 contains 13 residues. The CDR3 spells CASSHGGHGELFF. CDR3 in DNA: TGTGCCAGCAGCCATGGGGGTCACGGGGAGCTGTTTTTT.

This chain links TRBV13 with TRBJ2-7; D is unclear. V was pared by 4 bases and J by 4 bases, with 5 bases between. In germline, CDR1 is PRHDT, CDR2 FYEKMQ (reference sequence). This CDR3 comprises 11 residues. The CDR3 region is CASSSRYEQYF. The CDR3 coding sequence is TGTGCCAGCAGCTCTCGATACGAGCAGTACTTC.

The rearrangement links TRBV27 to TRBJ1-1; 9 bases fit TRBD1. V was pared by 5 bases and J by 1 base, with 5 bases of the junction left unmatched. CDR1 and CDR2 from the germline V gene are MNHEY and SMNVEV (reference sequence). The CDR3 length is 15 residues. CDR3 protein: CASSRRTGANTEAFF. The CDR3 DNA follows: TGTGCCAGCAGTCGACGGACAGGGGCGAACACTGAAGCTTTCTTT.

This chain connects TRBV5-1 to TRBJ2-7; D might be TRBD1 (5 bases). The CDR3 is 14 amino acids. Deletions cut 0 bases from V and 3 bases from J, with 10 bases between. Germline loops: CDR1 SGHRS, CDR2 YFSETQ. In nucleotides, the CDR3 is TGCGCCAGCAGCTTGGAAGGGGCTGGCTACGAGCAGTACTTC. It is translated as CASSLEGAGYEQYF.

The V gene is TRBV5-1, the J gene TRBJ2-2; perhaps TRBD2 as D (6 bases). This CDR3 is built from 15 residues. Germline loops: CDR1 SGHRS, CDR2 YFSETQ. Trimming pared 0 bases from V and 4 bases from J, leaving 10 bases between. CDR3 in amino acids: CASSLAQTSTGELFF. CDR3 bases: TGCGCCAGCAGCTTGGCCCAGACTAGCACCGGGGAGCTGTTTTTT. Supplemented by reference TRBV5-1 and TRBJ2-2, the full variable domain reads KAGVTQTPRYLIKTRGQQVTLSCSPISGHRSVSWYQQTPGQGLQFLFEYFSETQRNKGNFPGRFSGRQFSNSRSEMNVSTLELGDSALYLCASSLAQTSTGELFFGEGSRLTVL.

The chain carries TRBV12-3 or TRBV12-4 and TRBJ2-2, with D hard to call. Trimming removed 3 bases from V and 3 bases from J, with 2 bases in between. The CDR3 spans 12 residues. The CDR3 bases are TGTGCCAGCAGTTTGCACACCGGGGAGCTGTTTTTT. It specifies CASSLHTGELFF.

The chain links TRBV12-5 to TRBJ1-1; D is perhaps TRBD1 (6 bases). The V gene lost 3 bases and the J gene lost 1 base, with 15 bases spanning the gap. The CDR3 runs 16 residues. Germline V gene data show CDR1 as LGHNT and CDR2 as FRNRAP. The CDR3 DNA sequence: TGTGCTAGTGGTTTTTACACCGGCAGGGGGAACACTGAAGCTTTCTTT. This sequence encodes CASGFYTGRGNTEAFF.

The rearrangement joins TRBV6-5 to TRBJ2-2; D tentatively fits TRBD1 or TRBD2 (6 bases each). Germline V lookup: CDR1 MNHEY, CDR2 SVGAGI. Between the trimmed V and J ends, which lost 9 bases and 3 bases, there was a span of 17 bases. CDR3 length: 15 amino acids. This CDR3 reads CASSSPGAYTGELFF. CDR3 nucleotides: TGTGCCAGTTCCTCCCCGGGGGCCTACACCGGGGAGCTGTTTTTT.